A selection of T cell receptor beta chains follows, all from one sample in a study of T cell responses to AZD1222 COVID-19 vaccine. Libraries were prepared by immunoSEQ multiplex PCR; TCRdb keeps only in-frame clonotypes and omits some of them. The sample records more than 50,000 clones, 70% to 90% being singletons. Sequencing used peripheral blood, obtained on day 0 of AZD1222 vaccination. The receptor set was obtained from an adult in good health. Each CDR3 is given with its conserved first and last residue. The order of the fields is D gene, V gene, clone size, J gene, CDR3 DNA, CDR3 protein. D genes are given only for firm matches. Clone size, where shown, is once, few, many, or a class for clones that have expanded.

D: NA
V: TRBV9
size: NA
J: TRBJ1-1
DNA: TGTGCCAGCAGCGTAAAGTCCGGAGTAGGTGAAGCTTTCTTT
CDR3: CASSVKSGVGEAFF

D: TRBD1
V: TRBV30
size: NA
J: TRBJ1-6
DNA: TGTGCCTGGAAGATCTGGACAGGGAATTCACCCCTCCACTTT
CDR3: CAWKIWTGNSPLHF

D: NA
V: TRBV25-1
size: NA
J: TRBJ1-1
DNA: TGTGCCAGCACTCCATCATGGGGAGGGACTGAAGCTTTCTTT
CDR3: CASTPSWGGTEAFF

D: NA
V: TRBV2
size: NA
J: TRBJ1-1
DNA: TGTGCCAGCACTCTACAGGCAAACACTGAAGCTTTCTTT
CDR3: CASTLQANTEAFF

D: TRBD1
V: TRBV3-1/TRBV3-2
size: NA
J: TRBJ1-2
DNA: TGTGCCAGCAGCCTCCGGACAGGGGTCGGCAGGGATGGCTACACCTTC
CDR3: CASSLRTGVGRDGYTF

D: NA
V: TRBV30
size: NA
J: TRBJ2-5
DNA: TGTGCCTGGGGGGAGGTGAGGGCCCAAGAGACCCAGTACTTC
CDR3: CAWGEVRAQETQYF

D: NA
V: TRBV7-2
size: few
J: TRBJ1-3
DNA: TGTGCCAGCAGCGCGGGCGGGTCTGGAAACACCATATATTTT
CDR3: CASSAGGSGNTIYF

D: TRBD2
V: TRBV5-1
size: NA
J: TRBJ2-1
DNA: TGCGCCAGCAGCTTGGGCGGACTAGCGGGGGGCAATGAGCAGTTCTTC
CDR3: CASSLGGLAGGNEQFF

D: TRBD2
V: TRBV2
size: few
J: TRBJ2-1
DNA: TGTGCCAGCAGCCAGGGACTAGCGGGGGGCAATGAGCAGTTCTTC
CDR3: CASSQGLAGGNEQFF

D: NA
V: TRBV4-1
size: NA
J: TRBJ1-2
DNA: TGCGCCAGCAGCCAAGCAGAGGGGTTGAACTATGGCTACACCTTC
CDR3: CASSQAEGLNYGYTF

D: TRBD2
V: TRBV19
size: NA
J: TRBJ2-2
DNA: TGTGCCAGTAGCTCACTAGCGGGGGGGCGCGGCGGGGAGCTGTTTTTT
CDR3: CASSSLAGGRGGELFF

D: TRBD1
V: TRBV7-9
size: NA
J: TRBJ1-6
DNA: TGTGCCAGCAGCCTACAGGGGGCCCACCATTCACCCCTCCACTTT
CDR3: CASSLQGAHHSPLHF

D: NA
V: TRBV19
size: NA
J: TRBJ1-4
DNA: TGTGCCAGTAGTGGAGGTGCAACTAATGAAAAACTGTTTTTT
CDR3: CASSGGATNEKLFF

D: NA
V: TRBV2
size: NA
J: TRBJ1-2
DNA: TGTGCCAGCTCCTCCCAGGGCAACTATGGCTACACCTTC
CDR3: CASSSQGNYGYTF

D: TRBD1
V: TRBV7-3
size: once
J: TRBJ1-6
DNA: TGTGCCAGCAGCAGAACAGGGGCCAATTCACCCCTCCACTTT
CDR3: CASSRTGANSPLHF

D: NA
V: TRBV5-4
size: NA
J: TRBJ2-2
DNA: TGTGCCAGCAGCCCCGGGCCGAACACCGGGGAGCTGTTTTTT
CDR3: CASSPGPNTGELFF

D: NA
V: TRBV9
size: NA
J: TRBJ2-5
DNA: TGTGCCAGCAGCGTAGGCGCAGGGAAAGAGACCCAGTACTTC
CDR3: CASSVGAGKETQYF

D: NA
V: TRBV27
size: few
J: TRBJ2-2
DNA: TGTGCCAGCAGTTTTAGGGCCGGGGAGCTGTTTTTT
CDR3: CASSFRAGELFF

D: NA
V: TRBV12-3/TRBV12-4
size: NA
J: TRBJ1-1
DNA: TGTGCCAGCACCCTCGGCAGAATTGAAGCTTTCTTT
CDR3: CASTLGRIEAFF

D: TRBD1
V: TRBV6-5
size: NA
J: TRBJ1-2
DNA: TGTGCCAGCAGTCCAGACAGGGGCTATGGCTACACCTTC
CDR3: CASSPDRGYGYTF

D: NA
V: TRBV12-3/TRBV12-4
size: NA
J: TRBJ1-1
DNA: TGTGCCAGCAGTGGGCGGAACACTGAAGCTTTCTTT
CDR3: CASSGRNTEAFF

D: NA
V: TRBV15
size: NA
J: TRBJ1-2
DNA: TGTGCCACCTCGCAGGGTGCTAACTATGGCTACACCTTC
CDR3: CATSQGANYGYTF

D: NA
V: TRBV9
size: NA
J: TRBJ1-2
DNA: TGTGCCAGCAGCGTCGGTAGGGTGAACTATGGCTACACCTTC
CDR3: CASSVGRVNYGYTF

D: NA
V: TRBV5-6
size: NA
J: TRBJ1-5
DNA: TGTGCCAGCTCAGGAGGTGGGCCAAATAGCAATCAGCCCCAGCATTTT
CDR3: CASSGGGPNSNQPQHF

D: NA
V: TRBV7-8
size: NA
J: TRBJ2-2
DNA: TGTGCCAGCAGCTTAGCCCAGGGATACACCGGGGAGCTGTTTTTT
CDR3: CASSLAQGYTGELFF

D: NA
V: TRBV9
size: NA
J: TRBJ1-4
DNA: TGTGCCAGCAGCGGTACAGGGAACGTTGGTGAAAAACTGTTTTTT
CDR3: CASSGTGNVGEKLFF

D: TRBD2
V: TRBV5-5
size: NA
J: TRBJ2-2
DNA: TGTGCCAGCAGCTTAGCGGGGACCGACACCGGGGAGCTGTTTTTT
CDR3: CASSLAGTDTGELFF

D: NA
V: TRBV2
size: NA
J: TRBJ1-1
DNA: TGTGCCAGCAGTGAAGGCCACACCGGGTGGGCTGAAGCTTTCTTT
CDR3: CASSEGHTGWAEAFF

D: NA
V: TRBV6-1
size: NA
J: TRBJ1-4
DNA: TGTGCCAGCAGTGAACAGGATACTAATGAAAAACTGTTTTTT
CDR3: CASSEQDTNEKLFF

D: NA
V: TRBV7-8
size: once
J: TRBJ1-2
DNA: TGTGCCAGCAGCTTAGCGTTCAGGACAGAGAAGGGCTACACCTTC
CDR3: CASSLAFRTEKGYTF

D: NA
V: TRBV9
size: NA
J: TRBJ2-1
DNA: TGTGCCAGCAGCTCTGACGGTAGCTCCAATGAGCAGTTCTTC
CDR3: CASSSDGSSNEQFF

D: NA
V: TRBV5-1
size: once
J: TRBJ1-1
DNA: TGCGCCAGCAGCTTCAGCAGCTTGAACACTGAAGCTTTCTTT
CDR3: CASSFSSLNTEAFF

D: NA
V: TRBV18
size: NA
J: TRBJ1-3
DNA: TGTGCCAGCTCCCCAGGGGCAGGTGGAAACACCATATATTTT
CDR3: CASSPGAGGNTIYF

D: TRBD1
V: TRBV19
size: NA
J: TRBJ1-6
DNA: TGTGCCAGTAGTATGACGACAGGGGGTACTTCACCCCTCCACTTT
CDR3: CASSMTTGGTSPLHF

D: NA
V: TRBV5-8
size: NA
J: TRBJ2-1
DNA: TGTGCCAGCAGCTTGTATGACCCGAGCTCCTACAATGAGCAGTTCTTC
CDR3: CASSLYDPSSYNEQFF